These 28 T cell receptor beta chains were all obtained from the same sample, sequenced in a study of T cells after posttransplantation cyclophosphamide (dated by TCRdb to the mid-2010s). Library preparation employed the immunoSEQ multiplex PCR assay. TCRdb holds this immuneACCESS table with in-frame rearrangements only. Some clones are missing; in checked studies, unresolved V genes explain under half, and the rest has no known cause. This sample is represented by about 4,200 clones; about 81% of them were singletons. The ten largest clones represent 18% of the sample. The sample's treatment or condition label, in plain terms: high-dose cyclophosphamide on days +3 and +4 as single-agent GVHD prophylaxis. For conditioning, the PTCy patients got busulfan and fludarabine, then a related or unrelated marrow graft, followed by cyclophosphamide on days +3 and +4. This specimen consisted of PBMCs, obtained after an allogeneic stem cell transplant with post-transplant cyclophosphamide. These receptors all come from a female patient between 50 and 60 years old who received an allogeneic stem cell transplant from a related donor, was CMV-positive, and had no GVHD. The graft donor may be the source of some T cells after a transplant.

On this clone itself: At one end the junction does not follow the germline gene, possibly because of a read error. Other DNA variants within this sample encode the same CDR3. The chain links TRBV18 to TRBJ1-6; D uncertain. CDR1 is KGHSH and CDR2 is LQKENI in the germline V gene. The CDR3 is 17 residues long. CDR3 loop: CASSPSEVASYNSPLHF. The DNA of the CDR3 is TGTGCCAGCTCTCCCTCCGAGGTGGCCTCCTATAATTCCCCCCTCCACTTT.

The chain carries TRBV5-6 and TRBJ2-1, with 7 bases that match TRBD1. The CDR3 contains 15 residues. The V gene end was trimmed by 3 bases and the J gene end by 4 bases; junction bases not matched to a gene: 7. The germline V gene has CDR1 SGHDT and CDR2 YYEEEE. The CDR3 nucleotides read TGTGCCAGCAGCTACGGGACAGCCAATTACAATGAGCAGTTCTTC. It yields the protein CASSYGTANYNEQFF.

This sequence joins TRBV18 and TRBJ2-1; 8 bases are shared with TRBD1. Per germline, CDR1 KGHSH and CDR2 LQKENI. The CDR3 is made up of 13 amino acids. Trimming removed 3 bases from V and 8 bases from J; junction bases left unmatched: 3. The CDR3 DNA reads TGTGCCAGCTCACCTAGCAGGGGGCATGAGCAGTTCTTC. The encoded protein is CASSPSRGHEQFF.

The V and J genes are TRBV27 and TRBJ1-5; maybe TRBD1 (5 bases). This CDR3 contains 17 residues. Between the trimmed V and J ends, which lost 8 bases and 7 bases, there was a span of 27 bases. CDR1 MNHEY and CDR2 SMNVEV come from the germline V gene (reference sequence). DNA of the CDR3: TGTGCCAGCGGTTCCACAGGCTTTGGGGACGGAGGGCAGCCCCAGCATTTT. It translates to CASGSTGFGDGGQPQHF.

V and J are TRBV7-9 and TRBJ1-6; D remains ambiguous. CDR1 and CDR2 from the germline V gene are SEHNR and FQNEAQ (reference sequence). The ends were cut back, 5 bases at V and 6 bases at J, with 11 bases in the middle. This CDR3 region has 14 residues. In nucleotides, the CDR3 is TGTGCCAGCAGCCGAGGACTGTCTAATTCACCCCTCCACTTT. Translated, it gives CASSRGLSNSPLHF.

The rearrangement uses TRBV6-5 and TRBJ2-1; maybe TRBD1 (5 bases). V was shortened by 6 bases and J by 0 bases, with 12 bases between the two germline ends. CDR1 and CDR2 (germline): MNHEY, SVGAGI. The CDR3 loop spans 15 amino acids. The CDR3 here is CASSRSGISYNEQFF. CDR3 in DNA: TGTGCCAGCAGCCGTTCAGGGATCTCCTACAATGAGCAGTTCTTC.

The genes are TRBV6-1 and TRBJ2-7, with 9 bases aligning to TRBD1. Germline CDR1 MNHNS, CDR2 SASEGT. The CDR3 is 14 amino acids. The V gene end was trimmed by 6 bases and the J gene end by 1 base; junction bases not matched to a gene: 4. In DNA form, the CDR3 reads TGTGCCAGCAGATGGGACAGGGTTTCCTACGAGCAGTACTTC. This encodes CASRWDRVSYEQYF.

This clone was picked up a small number of times. The chain uses TRBV7-9 and TRBJ2-7; no reliable D call. Germline V gene sequence: CDR1 SEHNR, CDR2 FQNEAQ (reference sequence). Trimming cost V 5 bases and J 0 bases, with 5 bases left between them. The CDR3 runs 12 residues. The CDR3 nucleotides are TGTGCCAGCAGCCTCAGCTCCTACGAGCAGTACTTC. Translating it yields CASSLSSYEQYF.

V usage is TRBV19 and J usage is TRBJ2-1; a possible D gene is TRBD1 (8 bases). This CDR3 has 13 amino acids. Germline V CDR1 and CDR2: LNHDA, SQIVND (reference sequence). Trimming removed 6 bases at V and 10 bases at J, with 16 bases between. The CDR3 sequence is CASSSDREGEQFF. CDR3 nucleotide sequence: TGTGCCAGTAGCTCGGACAGGGAGGGGGAGCAGTTCTTC.

The CDR3 DNA reads TGTGCCAGTAGTAGACTAGCGGGAGGGAAAAATGAGCAGTTCTTC. It specifies CASSRLAGGKNEQFF. The chain recombines TRBV19 with TRBJ2-1, with 14 bases fitting TRBD2. The CDR3 is 15 amino acids. The J segment lost 7 bases and the V segment lost 4 bases, leaving 3 bases of the junction unmatched. Germline CDR1 LNHDA, CDR2 SQIVND (reference sequence).

This sequence joins TRBV5-1 and TRBJ2-3; 12 bases align to TRBD2. Germline trimming cut 4 bases from V and 3 bases from J; bases unmatched to any gene: 9. Looked up from germline, CDR1 is SGHRS and CDR2 is YFSETQ. This CDR3 spans 17 amino acids. CDR3 DNA sequence: TGCGCCAGCAGCCAGGGGCCTAGCGGGAGGGAAACAGATACGCAGTATTTT. Amino acids: CASSQGPSGRETDTQYF.

This chain links TRBV19 with TRBJ1-4, with TRBD1 identical over 7 bases. The trim removed 5 bases at V and 0 bases at J, leaving 6 bases unmatched. The CDR3 has 16 amino acids. CDR1 and CDR2 from the germline V gene are LNHDA and SQIVND (reference sequence). The CDR3 DNA is TGTGCCAGTAGTCGGGGACAGACTCCAACTAATGAAAAACTGTTTTTT. Its protein product is CASSRGQTPTNEKLFF.

This sequence joins TRBV5-6 and TRBJ1-1, with a possible D match to TRBD1 (5 bases). CDR3 length equals 11 residues. Germline assignment: CDR1 SGHDT and CDR2 YYEEEE. V was cut by 0 bases and J by 8 bases, with 5 bases left in between. The CDR3: CASSLGTEAFF. CDR3 DNA: TGTGCCAGCAGCTTGGGGACAGAAGCTTTCTTT.

This chain uses TRBV30 with TRBJ1-1; D unresolved. Trimming shortened V by 3 bases and J by 1 base, and 3 bases separated the two germline ends. The CDR3 contains 11 residues. The germline gives CDR1 GTSNPN, CDR2 SVGIG (reference sequence). CDR3 nucleotides: TGTGCCTGGAGCCGGAACACTGAAGCTTTCTTT. Its protein is CAWSRNTEAFF. Variable domain in full (rest from reference TRBV30 and TRBJ1-1): SQTIHQWPATLVQPVGSPLSLECTVEGTSNPNLYWYRQAAGRGLQLLFYSVGIGQISSEVPQNLSASRPQDRQFILSSKKLLLSDSGFYLCAWSRNTEAFFGQGTRLTVV.

This sequence joins TRBV27 and TRBJ2-7; 8 nucleotides agree with TRBD1. The CDR3 has 14 amino acids. Germline CDR1 MNHEY, CDR2 SMNVEV (reference sequence). V gave up 7 bases and J gave up 3 bases; unmatched junction bases: 8. CDR3 sequence (DNA): TGTGCCAGCAAAAAACCCGGACAGGGCTACGAGCAGTACTTC. Its translation is CASKKPGQGYEQYF.

The rearrangement links TRBV5-8 to TRBJ2-2, with TRBD2 as a possible D gene (7 bases). Germline V gene lookup returns CDR1 SGHTS and CDR2 YDEGEE. The ends were cut back, 4 bases at V and 1 base at J, with 20 bases in the middle. There are 18 residues in the CDR3. The DNA of the CDR3 is TGTGCCAGCAGCCCCGGTCCGAGAGCGGGACAGAACACCGGGGAGCTGTTTTTT. Residues: CASSPGPRAGQNTGELFF.

The V gene is TRBV29-1, the J gene TRBJ2-2; TRBD2 might be the D (5 bases). Germline V gives CDR1 SQVTM, CDR2 ANQGSEA. CDR3 length: 14 residues. V gave up 7 bases and J gave up 4 bases, with 16 bases separating them. The CDR3 DNA reads as TGCAGCGCCGAGGGAGACGCTGCCACCGGGGAGCTGTTTTTT. This codes for CSAEGDAATGELFF.

This rearrangement joins TRBV29-1 to TRBJ2-5; the D gene is possibly TRBD2 (6 bases). The germline CDR1 and CDR2 sequences are SQVTM and ANQGSEA. Trimming removed 2 bases at V and 7 bases at J, with 17 bases between. This CDR3 has 14 residues. The CDR3, as DNA: TGCAGCGTTGAACGGGACTTCCTGCAGGGGACCCAGTACTTC. Protein product: CSVERDFLQGTQYF.

V is TRBV6-1 and J is TRBJ2-7; weak D call: TRBD2 (6 bases). This CDR3 has 15 residues. With 6 bases removed from V and 1 base from J, the gap between germline ends came to 16 bases. Per the germline V gene, CDR1 is MNHNS and CDR2 is SASEGT. The CDR3: CASSSLAGSSYEQYF. In nucleotides, the CDR3 is TGTGCCAGCAGCAGTCTGGCGGGGAGTTCCTACGAGCAGTACTTC.

The CDR3 sequence is CASSLASGGLGTQYF. The CDR3 DNA sequence: TGCGCCAGCAGCTTAGCCAGCGGGGGCCTTGGGACCCAGTACTTC. This rearrangement joins TRBV5-1 to TRBJ2-5; 8 nucleotides line up with TRBD2. CDR3 length: 15 amino acids. The junction had 10 bases not matched to a gene; V was cut back by 2 bases and J by 7 bases. Per the germline V gene, CDR1 is SGHRS and CDR2 is YFSETQ.

The chain joins TRBV7-9 to TRBJ1-3; D gene ambiguous. The ends were cut back, 1 base at V and 6 bases at J, with 4 bases in the middle. There are 12 residues in the CDR3. In germline, CDR1 is SEHNR, CDR2 FQNEAQ (reference sequence). The CDR3, as DNA: TGTGCCAGCAGCTTAGTCTTAAACACCATATATTTT. It specifies CASSLVLNTIYF.

This clone is termed medium-sized. The rearrangement links TRBV6-6 to TRBJ1-3, with a tentative D call TRBD1 (5 bases). The V and J ends lost 6 bases and 3 bases respectively, with 9 bases between them. The CDR3 sequence is 13 residues long. Germline CDR1 MNHNY, CDR2 SVGAGI (reference sequence). DNA for the CDR3: TGTGCCAGCAGCCTGGGGGGTGGAAACACCATATATTTT. This encodes CASSLGGGNTIYF.

The chain couples TRBV28 to TRBJ2-6; TRBD1 aligns across 7 bases. The germline V gene encodes CDR1 MDHEN and CDR2 SYDVKM. The V gene end was trimmed by 3 bases and the J gene end by 2 bases; junction bases not matched to a gene: 7. The CDR3 runs 17 residues. The CDR3 bases are TGTGCCAGCAGTTTGCTAACTGACAGGGCTGGGGCCAACGTCCTGACTTTC. Amino acids: CASSLLTDRAGANVLTF.

This chain joins TRBV7-8 and TRBJ2-7; 9 nucleotides line up with TRBD1. After removal of 5 bases from V and 4 bases from J, the junction contained 9 bases not matched to a gene. Germline V gene data show CDR1 as SGHVS and CDR2 as FQNEAQ. CDR3 length equals 15 residues. CDR3 sequence: CASSKDRGAFYEQYF. CDR3 coding DNA: TGTGCCAGCAGCAAGGACAGGGGTGCCTTTTACGAGCAGTACTTC.

The chain uses TRBV6-1 and TRBJ1-1, with 8 bases that match TRBD1. The CDR3 is 14 residues long. In germline, CDR1 is MNHNS, CDR2 SASEGT. With V trimmed by 3 bases and J by 0 bases, 0 bases remained unmatched. Written as DNA, the CDR3 is TGTGCCAGCAGTGACAGGGGGCTGAACACTGAAGCTTTCTTT. Translated, it gives CASSDRGLNTEAFF.

This chain links TRBV7-2 with TRBJ1-2, with unresolved D. CDR3 length: 13 amino acids. Trimming took off 3 bases at V and 6 bases at J, with 11 bases between the two ends. Germline lookup yields CDR1 SGHTA and CDR2 FQGNSA. The CDR3 nucleotides are TGTGCCAGCAGCTTGGGGAGGGAAGATGGCTACACCTTC. Its protein is CASSLGREDGYTF.

This chain connects TRBV19 to TRBJ2-3; tentatively, D is TRBD2 (6 bases). The V and J ends lost 5 bases and 1 base respectively, with 16 bases between them. The CDR3 length is 16 residues. Germline V gene lookup returns CDR1 LNHDA and CDR2 SQIVND (reference sequence). The CDR3 sequence: CASSLRLKRGTDTQYF. CDR3 nucleotide sequence: TGTGCCAGTAGTCTCCGACTTAAGCGGGGCACAGATACGCAGTATTTT.

This clone turned up a few times. The chain recombines TRBV6-1 with TRBJ1-1, with D tentatively TRBD1 (5 bases). The V end was cut by 6 bases, the J end by 4 bases, with 15 bases between. This CDR3 contains 14 residues. CDR1 MNHNS and CDR2 SASEGT come from the germline V gene. Here the CDR3 DNA reads TGTGCCAGCAGAGGACAAGCTTGGGGCACTGAAGCTTTCTTT. Translating it yields CASRGQAWGTEAFF.